The rows below give T cell receptor beta chains drawn from one sample of a study of blood T cell repertoires in COVID-19. Measured with immunoSEQ multiplex PCR; TCRdb has only the in-frame clones, and not every one. The data contain more than 150,000 clones, 65% to 90% of them singletons. Source material: peripheral blood. These receptors were collected from a man aged 55 to 70 with acute or convalescent COVID-19. Each CDR3 is given with its conserved first and last residue.

v_gene: TRBV28; CDR3aa: CASGDRATDTQYF
v_gene: TRBV19; CDR3aa: CATKDRGNHYGYTF
v_gene: TRBV9; CDR3aa: CASSVAGGPTGEQYF
v_gene: TRBV19; CDR3aa: CASSSWTGMGQPQHF
v_gene: TRBV7-9; CDR3aa: CASSLVGPLHF
v_gene: TRBV3-1/TRBV3-2; CDR3aa: CASSQGYGTGYEQYF
v_gene: TRBV9; CDR3aa: CASSVDPGNYGYTF
v_gene: TRBV9; CDR3aa: CASSTLSGVSANEQFF
v_gene: TRBV28; CDR3aa: CASSSSGTGLNEQFF
v_gene: TRBV10-3; CDR3aa: CAISESEGLSQNQPQHF
v_gene: TRBV19; CDR3aa: CASSNVGVGYTF
v_gene: TRBV18; CDR3aa: CASSPATPRSTDTQYF
v_gene: TRBV28; CDR3aa: CASITTGGRSPLHF
v_gene: TRBV11-2; CDR3aa: CASSPGTSGSYEQYF
v_gene: TRBV6-1; CDR3aa: CASSDAGNEKLFF
v_gene: TRBV13; CDR3aa: CASSLGQGIGELFF
v_gene: TRBV4-2; CDR3aa: CASSPRGGRSSYNEQFF
v_gene: TRBV3-1/TRBV3-2; CDR3aa: CASSLQGAGANVLTF
v_gene: TRBV24-1; CDR3aa: CATSDPTASSYEQYF
v_gene: TRBV7-3; CDR3aa: CASSLTVFGGEQFF
v_gene: TRBV13; CDR3aa: CASSPDTGQGTLHF
v_gene: TRBV2; CDR3aa: CASRADRGHEQYF
v_gene: TRBV3-1/TRBV3-2; CDR3aa: CASSPTTQTDTQYF